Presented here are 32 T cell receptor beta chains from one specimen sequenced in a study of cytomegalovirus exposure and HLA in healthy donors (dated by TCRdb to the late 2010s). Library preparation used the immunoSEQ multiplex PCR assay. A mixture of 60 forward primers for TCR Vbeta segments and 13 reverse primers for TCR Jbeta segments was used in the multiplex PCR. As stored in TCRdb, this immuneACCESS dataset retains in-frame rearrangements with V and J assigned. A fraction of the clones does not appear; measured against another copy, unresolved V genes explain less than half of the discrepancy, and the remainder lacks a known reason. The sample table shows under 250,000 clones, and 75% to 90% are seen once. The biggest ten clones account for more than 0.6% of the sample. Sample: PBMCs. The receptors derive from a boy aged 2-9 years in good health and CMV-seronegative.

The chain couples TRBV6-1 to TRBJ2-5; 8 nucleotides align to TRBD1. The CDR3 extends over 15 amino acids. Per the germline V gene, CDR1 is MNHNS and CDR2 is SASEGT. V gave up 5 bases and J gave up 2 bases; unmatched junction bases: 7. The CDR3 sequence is CASSFNRGFQETQYF. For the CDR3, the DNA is TGTGCCAGCAGTTTTAACAGGGGGTTTCAAGAGACCCAGTACTTC.

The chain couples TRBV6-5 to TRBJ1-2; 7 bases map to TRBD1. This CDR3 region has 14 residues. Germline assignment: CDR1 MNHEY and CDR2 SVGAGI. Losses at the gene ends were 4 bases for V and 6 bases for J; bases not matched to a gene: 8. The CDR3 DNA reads TGTGCCAGCAGTTGGGCAGGGGGTATCGATGGCTACACCTTC. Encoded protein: CASSWAGGIDGYTF.

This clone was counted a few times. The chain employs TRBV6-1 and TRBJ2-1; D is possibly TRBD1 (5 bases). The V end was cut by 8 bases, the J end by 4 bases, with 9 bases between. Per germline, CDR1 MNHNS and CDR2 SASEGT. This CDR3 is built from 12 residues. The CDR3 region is CASGARYNEQFF. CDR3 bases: TGTGCCAGCGGGGCGCGATACAATGAGCAGTTCTTC.

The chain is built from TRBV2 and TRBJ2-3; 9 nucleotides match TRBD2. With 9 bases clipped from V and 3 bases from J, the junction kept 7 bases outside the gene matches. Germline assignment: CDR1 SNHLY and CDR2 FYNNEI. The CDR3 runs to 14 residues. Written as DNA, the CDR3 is TGTGCCAGGGATAGCGGGAGTCTTACAGATACGCAGTATTTT. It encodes CARDSGSLTDTQYF. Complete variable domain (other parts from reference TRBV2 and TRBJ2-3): EPEVTQTPSHQVTQMGQEVILRCVPISNHLYFYWYRQILGQKVEFLVSFYNNEISEKSEIFDDQFSVERPDGSNFTLKIRSTKLEDSAMYFCARDSGSLTDTQYFGPGTRLTVL.

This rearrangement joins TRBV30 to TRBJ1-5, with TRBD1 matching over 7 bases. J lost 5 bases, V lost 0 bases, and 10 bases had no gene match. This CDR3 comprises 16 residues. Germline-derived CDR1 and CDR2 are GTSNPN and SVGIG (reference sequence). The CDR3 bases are TGTGCCTGGAGTGTACGAAGGACAGGATCTTATCAGCCCCAGCATTTT. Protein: CAWSVRRTGSYQPQHF.

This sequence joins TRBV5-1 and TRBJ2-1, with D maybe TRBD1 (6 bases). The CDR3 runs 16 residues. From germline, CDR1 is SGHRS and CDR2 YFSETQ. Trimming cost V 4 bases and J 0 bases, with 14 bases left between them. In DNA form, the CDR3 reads TGCGCCAGCAGCCCAACAGGGTCGGACTCCTACAATGAGCAGTTCTTC. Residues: CASSPTGSDSYNEQFF.

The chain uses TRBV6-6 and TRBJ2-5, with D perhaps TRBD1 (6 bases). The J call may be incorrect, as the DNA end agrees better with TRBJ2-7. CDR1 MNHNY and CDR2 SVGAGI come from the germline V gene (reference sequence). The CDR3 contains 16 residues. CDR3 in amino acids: CASSYRSSGDRYEQYF. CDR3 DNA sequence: TGTGCCAGCAGTTACCGTTCTTCAGGGGATAGGTACGAGCAGTACTTC.

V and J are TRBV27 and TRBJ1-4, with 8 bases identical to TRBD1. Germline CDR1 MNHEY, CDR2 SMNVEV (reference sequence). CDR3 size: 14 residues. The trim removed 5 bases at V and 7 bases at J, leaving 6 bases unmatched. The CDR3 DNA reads TGTGCCAGCAGTCCGCGCAGGGGGCTTGAAAAACTGTTTTTT. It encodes CASSPRRGLEKLFF.

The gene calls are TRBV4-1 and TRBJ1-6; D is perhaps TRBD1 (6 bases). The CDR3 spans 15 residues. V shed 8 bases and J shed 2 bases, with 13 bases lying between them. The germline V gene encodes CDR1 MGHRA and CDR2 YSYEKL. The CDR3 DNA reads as TGCGCCAGCGGCCCGGACAGTACCTATAATTCACCCCTCCACTTT. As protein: CASGPDSTYNSPLHF.

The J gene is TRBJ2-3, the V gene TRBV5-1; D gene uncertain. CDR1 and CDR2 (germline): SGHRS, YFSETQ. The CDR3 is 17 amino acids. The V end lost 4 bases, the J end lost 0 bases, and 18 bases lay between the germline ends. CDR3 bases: TGCGCCAGCAGCATTTCGACGGAGACCTATAGCACAGATACGCAGTATTTT. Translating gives CASSISTETYSTDTQYF.

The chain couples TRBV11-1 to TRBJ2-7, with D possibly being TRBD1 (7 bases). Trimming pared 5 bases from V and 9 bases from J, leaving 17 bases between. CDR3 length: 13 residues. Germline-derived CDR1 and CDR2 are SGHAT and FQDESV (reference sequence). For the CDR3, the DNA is TGTGCCAGCAGCCCCCCCGGAGGGGGCGGGCAGTACTTC. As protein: CASSPPGGGGQYF.

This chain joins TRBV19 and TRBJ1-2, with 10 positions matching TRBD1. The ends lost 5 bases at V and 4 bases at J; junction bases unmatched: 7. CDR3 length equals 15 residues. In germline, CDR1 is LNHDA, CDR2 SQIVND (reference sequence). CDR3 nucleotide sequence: TGTGCCAGTAGTGCCGGACAGGGGGGATCCTATGGCTACACCTTC. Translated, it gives CASSAGQGGSYGYTF.

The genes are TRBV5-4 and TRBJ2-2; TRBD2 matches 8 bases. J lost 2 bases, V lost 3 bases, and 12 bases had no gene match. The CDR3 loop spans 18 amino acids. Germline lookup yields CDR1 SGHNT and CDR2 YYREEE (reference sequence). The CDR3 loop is CASSSLRAGGSNTGELFF. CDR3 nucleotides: TGTGCCAGCAGCTCCCTCCGGGCGGGAGGCTCTAACACCGGGGAGCTGTTTTTT.

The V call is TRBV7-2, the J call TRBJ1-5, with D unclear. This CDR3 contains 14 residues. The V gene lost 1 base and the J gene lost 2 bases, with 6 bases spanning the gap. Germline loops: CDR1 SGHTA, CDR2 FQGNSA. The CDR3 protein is CASSLVPGNQPQHF. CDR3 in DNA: TGTGCCAGCAGCTTAGTCCCAGGCAATCAGCCCCAGCATTTT.

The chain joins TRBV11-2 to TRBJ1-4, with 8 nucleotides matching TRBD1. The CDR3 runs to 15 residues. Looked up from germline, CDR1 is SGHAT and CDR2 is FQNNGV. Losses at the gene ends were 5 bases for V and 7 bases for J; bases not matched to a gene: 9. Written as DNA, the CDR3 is TGTGCCAGCAGCCAATCGAGACAGGGGATTGAAAAACTGTTTTTT. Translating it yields CASSQSRQGIEKLFF.

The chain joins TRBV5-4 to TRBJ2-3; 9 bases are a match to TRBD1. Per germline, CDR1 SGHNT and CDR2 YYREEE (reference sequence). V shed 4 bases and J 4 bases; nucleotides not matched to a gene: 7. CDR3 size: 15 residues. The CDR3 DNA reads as TGTGCCAGCAGCACGGGACAGGGATGGGCAGATACGCAGTATTTT. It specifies CASSTGQGWADTQYF.

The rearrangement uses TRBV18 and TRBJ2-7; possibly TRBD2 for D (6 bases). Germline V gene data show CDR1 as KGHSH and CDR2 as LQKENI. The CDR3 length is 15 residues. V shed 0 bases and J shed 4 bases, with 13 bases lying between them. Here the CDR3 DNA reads TGTGCCAGCTCACCACCTTCCGGGGGTTTGTACGAGCAGTACTTC. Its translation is CASSPPSGGLYEQYF.

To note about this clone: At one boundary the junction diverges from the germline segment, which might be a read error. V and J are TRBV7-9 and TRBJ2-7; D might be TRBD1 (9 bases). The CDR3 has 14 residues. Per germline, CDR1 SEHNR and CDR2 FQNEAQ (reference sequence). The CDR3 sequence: CSSSLAGQGYEQYF. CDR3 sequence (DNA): TGTTCCAGCAGCTTAGCGGGACAGGGCTACGAGCAGTACTTC.

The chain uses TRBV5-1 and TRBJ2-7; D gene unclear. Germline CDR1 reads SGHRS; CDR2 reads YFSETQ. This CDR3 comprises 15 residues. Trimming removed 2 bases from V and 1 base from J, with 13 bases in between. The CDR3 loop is CASSFNVQASYEQYF. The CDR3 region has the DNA TGCGCCAGCAGCTTTAACGTGCAGGCGTCCTACGAGCAGTACTTC.

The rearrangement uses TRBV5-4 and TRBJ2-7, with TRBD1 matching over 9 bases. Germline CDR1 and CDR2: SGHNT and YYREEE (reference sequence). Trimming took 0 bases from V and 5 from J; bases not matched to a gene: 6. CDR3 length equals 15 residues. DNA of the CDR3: TGTGCCAGCAGCTTGGCCGACAGGGGGATCAACGAGCAGTACTTC. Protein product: CASSLADRGINEQYF. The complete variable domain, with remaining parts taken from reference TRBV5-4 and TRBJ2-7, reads ETGVTQSPTHLIKTRGQQVTLRCSSQSGHNTVSWYQQALGQGPQFIFQYYREEENGRGNFPPRFSGLQFPNYSSELNVNALELDDSALYLCASSLADRGINEQYFGPGTRLTVT.

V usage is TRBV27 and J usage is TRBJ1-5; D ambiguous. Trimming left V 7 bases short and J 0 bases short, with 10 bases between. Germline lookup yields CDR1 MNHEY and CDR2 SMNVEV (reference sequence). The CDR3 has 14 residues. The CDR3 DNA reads TGTGCCAGCAATTTGGTCTATAGCAATCAGCCCCAGCATTTT. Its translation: CASNLVYSNQPQHF.

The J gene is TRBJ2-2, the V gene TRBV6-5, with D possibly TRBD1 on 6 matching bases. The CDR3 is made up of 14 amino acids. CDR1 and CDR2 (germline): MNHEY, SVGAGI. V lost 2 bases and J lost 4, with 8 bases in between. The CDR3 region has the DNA TGTGCCAGCAGTTACAAGGGGGTCACCGGGGAGCTGTTTTTT. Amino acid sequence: CASSYKGVTGELFF.

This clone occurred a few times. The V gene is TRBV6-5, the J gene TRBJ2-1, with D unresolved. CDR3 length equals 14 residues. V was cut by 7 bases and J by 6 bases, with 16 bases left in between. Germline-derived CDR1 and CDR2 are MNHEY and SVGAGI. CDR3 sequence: CASNGGRHFNEQFF. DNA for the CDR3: TGTGCCAGCAATGGTGGTAGACATTTCAATGAGCAGTTCTTC.

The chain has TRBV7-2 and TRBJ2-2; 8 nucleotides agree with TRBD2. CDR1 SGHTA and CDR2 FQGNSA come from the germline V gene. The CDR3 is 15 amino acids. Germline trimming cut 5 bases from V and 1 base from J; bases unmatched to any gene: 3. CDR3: CASSATSGNTGELFF. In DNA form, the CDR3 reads TGTGCCAGCAGCGCAACTAGCGGGAACACCGGGGAGCTGTTTTTT.

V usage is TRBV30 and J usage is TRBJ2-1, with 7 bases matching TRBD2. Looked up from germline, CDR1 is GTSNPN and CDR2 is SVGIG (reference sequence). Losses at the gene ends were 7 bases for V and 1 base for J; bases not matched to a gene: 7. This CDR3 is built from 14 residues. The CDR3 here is CALAGDLSYNEQFF. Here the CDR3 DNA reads TGTGCCTTGGCGGGGGACTTATCCTACAATGAGCAGTTCTTC.

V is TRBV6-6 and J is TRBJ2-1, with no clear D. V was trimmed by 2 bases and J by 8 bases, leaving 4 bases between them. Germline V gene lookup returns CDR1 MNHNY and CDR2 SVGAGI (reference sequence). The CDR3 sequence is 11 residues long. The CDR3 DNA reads TGTGCCAGCAGTTACCGTGATGAGCAGTTCTTC. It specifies CASSYRDEQFF.

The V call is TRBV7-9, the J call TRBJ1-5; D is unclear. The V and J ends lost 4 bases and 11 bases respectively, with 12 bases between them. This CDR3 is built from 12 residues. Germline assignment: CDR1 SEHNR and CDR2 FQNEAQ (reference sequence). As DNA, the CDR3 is TGTGCCAGCAGCTCCCCCTCGGGTGCCCAGCATTTT. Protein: CASSSPSGAQHF.

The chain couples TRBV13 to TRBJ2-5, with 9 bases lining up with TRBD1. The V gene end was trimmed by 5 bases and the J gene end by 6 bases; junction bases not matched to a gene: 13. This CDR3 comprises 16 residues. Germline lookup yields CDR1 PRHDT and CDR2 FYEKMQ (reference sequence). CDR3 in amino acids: CASSLSATGGWKTQYF. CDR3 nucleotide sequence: TGTGCCAGCAGCCTTAGCGCCACAGGGGGCTGGAAGACCCAGTACTTC.

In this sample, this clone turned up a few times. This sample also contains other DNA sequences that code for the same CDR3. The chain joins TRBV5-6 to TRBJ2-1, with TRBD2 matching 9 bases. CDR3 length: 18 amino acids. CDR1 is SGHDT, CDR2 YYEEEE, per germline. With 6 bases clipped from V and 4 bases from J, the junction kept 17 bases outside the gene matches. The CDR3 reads CASTESGGAGGLYNEQFF. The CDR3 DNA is TGTGCCAGCACCGAATCGGGGGGGGCGGGGGGGCTTTACAATGAGCAGTTCTTC.

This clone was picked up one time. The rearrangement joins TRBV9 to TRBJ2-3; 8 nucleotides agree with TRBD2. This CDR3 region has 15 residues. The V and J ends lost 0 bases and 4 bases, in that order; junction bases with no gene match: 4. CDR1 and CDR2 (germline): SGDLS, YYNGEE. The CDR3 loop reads CASSVELSGADTQYF. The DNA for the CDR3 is TGTGCCAGCAGCGTAGAACTTAGCGGGGCAGATACGCAGTATTTT. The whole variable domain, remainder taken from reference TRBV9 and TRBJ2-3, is DSGVTQTPKHLITATGQRVTLRCSPRSGDLSVYWYQQSLDQGLQFLIQYYNGEERAKGNILERFSAQQFPDLHSELNLSSLELGDSALYFCASSVELSGADTQYFGPGTRLTVL.

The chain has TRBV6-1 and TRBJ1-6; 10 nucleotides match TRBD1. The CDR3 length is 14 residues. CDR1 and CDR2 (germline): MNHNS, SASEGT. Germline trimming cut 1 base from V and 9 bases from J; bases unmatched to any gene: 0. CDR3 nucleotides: TGTGCCAGCAGTGAAGGACAGGGGGCTTCACCCCTCCACTTT. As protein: CASSEGQGASPLHF.

The CDR3 DNA is TGTGCCAGCAGTTACAGACAGGGGAACACTGAAGCTTTCTTT. This translates into CASSYRQGNTEAFF. The chain couples TRBV6-5 to TRBJ1-1; 7 bases fit TRBD1. CDR3 size: 14 residues. With 2 bases clipped from V and 1 base from J, the junction kept 1 base outside the gene matches. Looked up from germline, CDR1 is MNHEY and CDR2 is SVGAGI.